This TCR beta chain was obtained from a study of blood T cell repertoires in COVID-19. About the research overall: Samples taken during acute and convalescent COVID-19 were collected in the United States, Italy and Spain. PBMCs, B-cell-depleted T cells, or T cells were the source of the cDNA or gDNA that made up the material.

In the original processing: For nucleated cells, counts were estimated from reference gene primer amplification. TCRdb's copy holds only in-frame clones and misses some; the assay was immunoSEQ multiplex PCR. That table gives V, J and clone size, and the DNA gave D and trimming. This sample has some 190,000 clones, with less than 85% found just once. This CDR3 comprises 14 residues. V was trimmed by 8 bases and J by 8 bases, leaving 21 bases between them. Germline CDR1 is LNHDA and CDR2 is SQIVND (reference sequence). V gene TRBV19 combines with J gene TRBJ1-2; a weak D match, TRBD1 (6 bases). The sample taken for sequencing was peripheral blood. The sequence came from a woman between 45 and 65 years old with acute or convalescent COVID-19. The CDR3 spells CASLSRGSIAGYTF. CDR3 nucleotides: TGTGCCAGTTTGTCCAGGGGAAGCATTGCGGGCTACACCTTC.